This T cell receptor beta chain is drawn from a study of blood T cell repertoires in COVID-19. The CDR3 length is 12 residues. Trimming took off 11 bases at V and 4 bases at J, with 14 bases between the two ends. Germline values: CDR1 LNHDA, CDR2 SQIVND (reference sequence). Profiled with immunoSEQ multiplex PCR; TCRdb holds only in-frame clones, not every one. In the table there are approximately 290,000 clones, 80% to 90% of which are singletons. This TCR came from a woman in her 30s who had recovered from COVID-19. The rearrangement uses TRBV19 and TRBJ1-2, with D maybe TRBD1 (6 bases). Sample: PBMCs or T cells enriched from blood (not recorded which). The CDR3 bases are TGTGCCGGACACAGGGTAGGCTATGGCTACACCTTC. It translates to CAGHRVGYGYTF.